The clone carrying this TCR beta chain is labeled as large. These data come from a study of T cells in localized non-small cell lung cancer. Measured with immunoSEQ multiplex PCR; TCRdb has only the in-frame clones, and not every one. The sample consists of 1,500 to 2,000 clones, about 20% of them appearing once. V was clipped by 6 bases and J by 6 bases; unmatched bases: 11. The germline gives CDR1 MNHGY, CDR2 SAAAGT. The length of the CDR3 is 16 residues. The genes are TRBV6-8 and TRBJ2-5; TRBD2 aligns across 12 bases. This clonotype was sampled from a male donor older than 55 with stage I lung adenocarcinoma. Material: lung tumor tissue, obtained before any cancer treatment. CDR3 protein: CASSPPLAGGPKTQYF. In DNA form, the CDR3 reads TGTGCCAGCAGCCCACCTCTAGCGGGGGGGCCGAAGACCCAGTACTTC.